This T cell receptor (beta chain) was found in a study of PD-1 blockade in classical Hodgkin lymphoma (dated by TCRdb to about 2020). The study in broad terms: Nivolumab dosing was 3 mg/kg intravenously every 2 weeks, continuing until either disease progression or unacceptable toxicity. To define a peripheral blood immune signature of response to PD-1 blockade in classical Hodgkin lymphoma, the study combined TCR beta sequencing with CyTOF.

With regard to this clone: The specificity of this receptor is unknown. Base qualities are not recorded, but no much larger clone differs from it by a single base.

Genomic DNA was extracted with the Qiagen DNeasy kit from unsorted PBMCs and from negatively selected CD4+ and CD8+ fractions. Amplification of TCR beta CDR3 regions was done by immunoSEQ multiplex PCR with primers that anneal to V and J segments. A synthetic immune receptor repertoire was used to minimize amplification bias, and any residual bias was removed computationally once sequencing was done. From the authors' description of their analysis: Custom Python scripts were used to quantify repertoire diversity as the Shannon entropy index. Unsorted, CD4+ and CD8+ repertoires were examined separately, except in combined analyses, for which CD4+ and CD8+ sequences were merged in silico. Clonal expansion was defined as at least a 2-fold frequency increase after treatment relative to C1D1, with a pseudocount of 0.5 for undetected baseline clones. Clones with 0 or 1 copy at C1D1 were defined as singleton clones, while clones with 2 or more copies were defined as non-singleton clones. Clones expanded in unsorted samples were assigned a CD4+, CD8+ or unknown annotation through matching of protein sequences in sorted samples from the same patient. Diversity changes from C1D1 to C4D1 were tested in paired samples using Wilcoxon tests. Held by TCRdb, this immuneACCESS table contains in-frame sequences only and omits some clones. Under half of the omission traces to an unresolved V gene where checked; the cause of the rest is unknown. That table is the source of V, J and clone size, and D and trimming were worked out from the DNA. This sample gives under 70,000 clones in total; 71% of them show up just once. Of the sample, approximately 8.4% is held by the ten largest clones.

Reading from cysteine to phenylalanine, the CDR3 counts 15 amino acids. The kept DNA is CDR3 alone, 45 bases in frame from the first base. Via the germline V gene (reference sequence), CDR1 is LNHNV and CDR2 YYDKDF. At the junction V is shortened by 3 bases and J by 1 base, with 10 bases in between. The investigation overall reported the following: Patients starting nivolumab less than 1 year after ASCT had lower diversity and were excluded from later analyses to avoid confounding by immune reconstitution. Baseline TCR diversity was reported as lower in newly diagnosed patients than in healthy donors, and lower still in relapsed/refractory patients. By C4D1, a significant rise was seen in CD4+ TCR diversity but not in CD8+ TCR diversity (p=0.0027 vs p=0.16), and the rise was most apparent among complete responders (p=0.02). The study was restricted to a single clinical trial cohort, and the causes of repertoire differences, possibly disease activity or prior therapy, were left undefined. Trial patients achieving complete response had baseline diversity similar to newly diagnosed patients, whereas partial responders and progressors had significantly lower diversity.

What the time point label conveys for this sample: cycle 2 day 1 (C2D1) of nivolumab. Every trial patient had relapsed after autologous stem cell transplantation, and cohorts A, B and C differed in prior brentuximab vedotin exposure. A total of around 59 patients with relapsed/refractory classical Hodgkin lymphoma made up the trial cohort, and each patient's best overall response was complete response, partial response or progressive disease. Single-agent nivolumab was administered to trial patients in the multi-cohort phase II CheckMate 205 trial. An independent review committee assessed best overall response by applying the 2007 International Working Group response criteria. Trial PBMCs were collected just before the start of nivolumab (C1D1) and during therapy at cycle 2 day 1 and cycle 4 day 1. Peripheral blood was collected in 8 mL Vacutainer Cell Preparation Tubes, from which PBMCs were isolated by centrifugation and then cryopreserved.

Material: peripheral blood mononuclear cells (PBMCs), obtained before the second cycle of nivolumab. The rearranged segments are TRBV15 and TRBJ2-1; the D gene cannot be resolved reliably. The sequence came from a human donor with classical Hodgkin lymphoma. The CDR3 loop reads CATSRLVESYNEQFF. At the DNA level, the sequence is TGTGCCACCAGCAGGCTCGTCGAGTCCTACAATGAGCAGTTCTTC.